This record concerns one T cell receptor beta chain sequence. The protocol was immunoSEQ multiplex PCR, while the TCRdb copy is restricted to in-frame clones and leaves out a portion. The data show under 85,000 clones, with 97% seen just once and less than 0.2% held by the top ten. CDR3 length: 19 amino acids. V lost 1 base and J 0 bases, leaving 17 bases between the germline ends. CDR1 is SGHDT and CDR2 is YYEEEE in the germline V gene. This sample was included in a study of technical replicates of blood from several donors. The sample taken for sequencing was T cells isolated from PBMCs. The clonotype was recovered from a human donor in good health. The chain combines TRBV5-6 with TRBJ2-6; a weak D match, TRBD1 (6 bases). The DNA of the CDR3 is TGTGCCAGCAGCTTGTCGGCAGGGGTCTTCATCTCTGGGGCCAACGTCCTGACTTTC. Translated, it gives CASSLSAGVFISGANVLTF. Full variable domain (remainder filled in from reference TRBV5-6 and TRBJ2-6): DAGVTQSPTHLIKTRGQQVTLRCSPKSGHDTVSWYQQALGQGPQFIFQYYEEEERQRGNFPDRFSGHQFPNYSSELNVNALLLGDSALYLCASSLSAGVFISGANVLTFGAGSRLTVL.